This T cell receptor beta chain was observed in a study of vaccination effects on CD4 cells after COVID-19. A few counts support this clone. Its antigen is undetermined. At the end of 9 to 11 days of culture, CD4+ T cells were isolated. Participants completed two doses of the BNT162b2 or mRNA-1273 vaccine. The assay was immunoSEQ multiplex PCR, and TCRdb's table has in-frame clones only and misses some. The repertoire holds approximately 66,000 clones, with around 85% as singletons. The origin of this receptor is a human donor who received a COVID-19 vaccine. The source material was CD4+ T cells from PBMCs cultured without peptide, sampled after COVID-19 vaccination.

CDR3 region: CASRLNQGASSPLHF. Here the CDR3 DNA reads TGTGCCAGCAGACTTAACCAGGGGGCATCTTCACCCCTCCACTTT. The chain has TRBV7-8 and TRBJ1-6, with TRBD1 matching 8 bases. CDR1 and CDR2 (germline): SGHVS, FQNEAQ. V lost 6 bases and J lost 9; bases outside the gene matches: 10. The CDR3 contains 15 residues.